The 7 T cell receptor beta chains below come from one sample, sequenced in a study of blood T cell repertoires in COVID-19. The method was immunoSEQ multiplex PCR; TCRdb's version includes in-frame clones alone and lacks a portion of them. Here the sample spans approximately 300,000 clones, more than 90% being singletons. The specimen was PBMCs or T cells enriched from blood (not recorded which). The receptor source for this set is a woman aged 25 to 39 who had recovered from COVID-19.

The rearrangement links TRBV6-6 to TRBJ1-5; no reliable D call. The CDR3 totals 14 residues. Germline V lookup: CDR1 MNHNY, CDR2 SVGAGI (reference sequence). Trimming removed 7 bases at V and 0 bases at J, with 10 bases between. The chain's CDR3 is CASTNLDSNQPQHF. DNA of the CDR3: TGTGCCAGCACAAATCTAGATAGCAATCAGCCCCAGCATTTT.

The rearrangement uses TRBV7-9 and TRBJ1-4; unclear D gene. Trimming took off 5 bases at V and 0 bases at J, with 16 bases between the two ends. Germline V gene sequence: CDR1 SEHNR, CDR2 FQNEAQ (reference sequence). This CDR3 is 17 amino acids long. For the CDR3, the DNA is TGTGCCAGCAGCGCCCTCGGGTTTGGAGCAACTAATGAAAAACTGTTTTTT. This encodes CASSALGFGATNEKLFF.

The chain couples TRBV20-1 to TRBJ2-5, with TRBD2 matching 13 bases. This CDR3 is built from 16 residues. The trim removed 3 bases at V and 1 base at J, leaving 5 bases unmatched. Germline V gene data show CDR1 as DFQATT and CDR2 as SNEGSKA (reference sequence). The CDR3 nucleotides are TGCAGTGCTAGTGGGACTAGCGGGATTCTCCAAGAGACCCAGTACTTC. Protein product: CSASGTSGILQETQYF.

CDR3 loop: CASSGLAATYEQYF. CDR3 coding DNA: TGTGCCAGTAGTGGTCTAGCGGCTACCTACGAGCAGTACTTC. The rearrangement joins TRBV19 to TRBJ2-7; 7 bases align to TRBD2. V lost 5 bases to trimming and J lost 2 bases; unmatched junction nucleotides: 6. Germline loops: CDR1 LNHDA, CDR2 SQIVND (reference sequence). This CDR3 has 14 residues.

The V and J genes are TRBV19 and TRBJ2-5; D is perhaps TRBD2 (7 bases). The V gene lost 9 bases and the J gene lost 2 bases, with 19 bases spanning the gap. Germline V gene sequence: CDR1 LNHDA, CDR2 SQIVND (reference sequence). This CDR3 has 15 amino acids. CDR3 bases: TGTGCCAGCGCCGAGGGCGGGGGCCTACAAGAGACCCAGTACTTC. It is translated as CASAEGGGLQETQYF.

The chain joins TRBV4-3 to TRBJ2-5, with TRBD2 matching over 7 bases. Germline CDR1 and CDR2: LGHNA and YSLEER. The V and J ends lost 4 bases and 5 bases, in that order; junction bases with no gene match: 10. CDR3 length: 15 amino acids. As DNA, the CDR3 is TGCGCCAGCAGCCCCTCGGTAGGAGCGGGGGAGACCCAGTACTTC. This translates into CASSPSVGAGETQYF.

The rearrangement uses TRBV4-1 and TRBJ1-3; TRBD1 aligns across 9 bases. CDR1 is MGHRA, CDR2 YSYEKL, per germline. The V and J ends lost 4 bases and 0 bases, in that order; junction bases with no gene match: 7. The CDR3 runs 17 residues. As DNA, the CDR3 is TGCGCCAGCAGCCTAGGACAGGGGCTCTTCTCTGGAAACACCATATATTTT. Translation: CASSLGQGLFSGNTIYF.